Below, 22 T cell receptor beta chains from the same sample are listed, as sequenced in a study of blood T cell repertoires in COVID-19. Method: immunoSEQ multiplex PCR; TCRdb's copy keeps in-frame clones and lacks some. The data contain around 400,000 clones, about four fifths of them singletons. Sequenced sample: PBMCs or T cells enriched from blood (not recorded which). The receptor set was obtained from a woman between 50 and 59 years old who had recovered from COVID-19.

V gene TRBV6-2 or TRBV6-3 combines with J gene TRBJ1-2; tentative D call: TRBD1 (6 bases). This CDR3 has 14 residues. Germline CDR1 and CDR2: MNHEY and SVGEGT. The V and J ends lost 0 bases and 6 bases respectively, with 11 bases between them. CDR3 coding DNA: TGTGCCAGCAGTTACTCGACAGGCTTCGATGGCTACACCTTC. It is translated as CASSYSTGFDGYTF.

The chain carries TRBV20-1 and TRBJ2-7; D not certain. This CDR3 contains 11 residues. Trimming took 2 bases from V and 3 from J, leaving 5 bases between them. CDR1 is DFQATT, CDR2 SNEGSKA, per germline (reference sequence). CDR3 residues: CSARSSYEQYF. CDR3 bases: TGCAGTGCTAGATCGAGCTACGAGCAGTACTTC.

The chain joins TRBV7-9 to TRBJ1-2, with D unresolved. Trimming pared 7 bases from V and 2 bases from J, leaving 17 bases between. The length of the CDR3 is 15 residues. Germline loops: CDR1 SEHNR, CDR2 FQNEAQ (reference sequence). The CDR3 is CASKPLTRGNYGYTF. As DNA, the CDR3 is TGTGCCAGCAAGCCACTCACCCGGGGAAACTATGGCTACACCTTC.

V usage is TRBV15 and J usage is TRBJ1-1; 10 bases match TRBD1. The CDR3 contains 15 residues. V gave up 4 bases and J gave up 4 bases; unmatched junction bases: 6. Germline V gene lookup returns CDR1 LNHNV and CDR2 YYDKDF (reference sequence). The CDR3 sequence is CATSTLDRGFTEAFF. CDR3 coding DNA: TGTGCCACCAGCACCCTGGACAGGGGGTTCACTGAAGCTTTCTTT. The full variable domain, its missing parts supplied by reference TRBV15 and TRBJ1-1, is DAMVIQNPRYQVTQFGKPVTLSCSQTLNHNVMYWYQQKSSQAPKLLFHYYDKDFNNEADTPDNFQSRRPNTSFCFLDIRSPGLGDTAMYLCATSTLDRGFTEAFFGQGTRLTVV.

The V and J genes are TRBV5-6 and TRBJ2-6; 7 nucleotides match TRBD1. The CDR3 length is 17 residues. The trim removed 4 bases at V and 1 base at J, leaving 8 bases unmatched. Germline CDR1 is SGHDT and CDR2 is YYEEEE. CDR3 sequence: CASSKGTAISGANVLTF. The CDR3 coding sequence is TGTGCCAGCAGCAAAGGGACAGCAATTTCTGGGGCCAACGTCCTGACTTTC.

Note on this clone: The junction does not match germline at one end; this may be a read error. The chain has TRBV18 and TRBJ2-1; no firm D call. Germline lookup yields CDR1 KGHSH and CDR2 LQKENI. The CDR3 runs to 14 residues. CDR3 nucleotide sequence: TGTGCCAGCTCACCGCTCCACTCCAACAATGAGCAGTTCTTC. It yields the protein CASSPLHSNNEQFF.

This chain connects TRBV12-3 or TRBV12-4 to TRBJ1-2; D gene unclear. CDR3 length equals 11 residues. Trimming shortened V by 5 bases and J by 2 bases, and 3 bases separated the two germline ends. The CDR3 nucleotides are TGTGCCAGCAGTGTAAACTATGGCTACACCTTC. Translating gives CASSVNYGYTF.

The chain links TRBV5-1 to TRBJ1-2; 9 nucleotides align to TRBD1. The CDR3 is 16 amino acids. The V gene end was trimmed by 3 bases and the J gene end by 1 base; junction bases not matched to a gene: 7. Germline V gene data show CDR1 as SGHRS and CDR2 as YFSETQ. The CDR3 sequence: CASSWLADRGNYGYTF. The CDR3 DNA sequence: TGCGCCAGCAGCTGGCTAGCGGACAGGGGTAACTATGGCTACACCTTC.

The DNA for the CDR3 is TGTGCCAGCAGTTTTCTGGACAGGAGTAAGGGGGACTATGGCTACACCTTC. It codes for CASSFLDRSKGDYGYTF. The chain links TRBV27 to TRBJ1-2, with 7 bases identical to TRBD1. V shed 3 bases and J 3 bases; nucleotides not matched to a gene: 13. Germline V CDR1 and CDR2: MNHEY, SMNVEV (reference sequence). This CDR3 has 17 amino acids.

The V call is TRBV30, the J call TRBJ2-7; 8 nucleotides line up with TRBD1. Trimming took 3 bases from V and 4 from J; bases not matched to a gene: 2. The CDR3 has 12 residues. Per the germline V gene, CDR1 is GTSNPN and CDR2 is SVGIG (reference sequence). This chain's CDR3 is CAWSDRGYEQYF. The CDR3 nucleotides read TGTGCCTGGAGCGACAGGGGTTACGAGCAGTACTTC. The variable domain in full, completed from reference TRBV30 and TRBJ2-7, reads SQTIHQWPATLVQPVGSPLSLECTVEGTSNPNLYWYRQAAGRGLQLLFYSVGIGQISSEVPQNLSASRPQDRQFILSSKKLLLSDSGFYLCAWSDRGYEQYFGPGTRLTVT.

The chain links TRBV11-3 to TRBJ2-7, with TRBD2 as a possible D gene (5 bases). Germline CDR1 is SGHNT and CDR2 is YENEEA. The CDR3 contains 14 residues. Between the trimmed V and J ends, which lost 2 bases and 0 bases, there was a span of 8 bases. CDR3 residues: CASSLRRNSYEQYF. The CDR3 bases are TGTGCCAGCAGCTTAAGGAGGAACTCCTACGAGCAGTACTTC.

This sequence joins TRBV7-3 and TRBJ2-3; D is perhaps TRBD1 (6 bases). Germline V gives CDR1 SGHTA, CDR2 FQGTGA. V dropped 5 bases and J dropped 0 bases, with 12 bases sitting between them. This CDR3 is 15 amino acids long. CDR3 bases: TGTGCCAGCAGCCTCAGGGGTGATAGCACAGATACGCAGTATTTT. It is translated as CASSLRGDSTDTQYF.

The rearrangement uses TRBV27 and TRBJ2-1, with D uncertain. The CDR3 is made up of 15 amino acids. V was pared by 0 bases and J by 2 bases, with 8 bases between. Germline V gives CDR1 MNHEY, CDR2 SMNVEV (reference sequence). The CDR3 nucleotides read TGTGCCAGCAGTTTATCGGCGGAGACCTACAATGAGCAGTTCTTC. It yields the protein CASSLSAETYNEQFF.

This CDR3 is CASSLQAQNEKLFF. The DNA for the CDR3 is TGTGCCAGCAGCTTGCAGGCCCAGAATGAAAAACTGTTTTTT. The chain recombines TRBV7-2 with TRBJ1-4; D not resolved. The CDR3 has 14 amino acids. V shed 3 bases and J shed 5 bases, with 10 bases lying between them. The germline V gene has CDR1 SGHTA and CDR2 FQGNSA.

This clone was seen a few times. This chain joins TRBV19 and TRBJ2-2; no clear D. The ends were cut back, 5 bases at V and 0 bases at J, with 7 bases in the middle. The length of the CDR3 is 14 residues. CDR1 and CDR2 from the germline V gene are LNHDA and SQIVND (reference sequence). The CDR3 bases are TGTGCCAGTAGTTTCCTAACGAACACCGGGGAGCTGTTTTTT. Its translation is CASSFLTNTGELFF.

The table lists this clone with a few counts. V gene TRBV29-1 combines with J gene TRBJ2-3, with 9 bases matching TRBD1. The CDR3 runs 13 residues. Germline V lookup: CDR1 SQVTM, CDR2 ANQGSEA. Unmatched junction bases numbered 3, after V lost 4 bases and J lost 4 bases. The chain's CDR3 is CSVGQGGPDTQYF. The CDR3 DNA follows: TGCAGCGTTGGACAGGGGGGGCCAGATACGCAGTATTTT.

This chain links TRBV28 with TRBJ1-1; 7 bases match TRBD1. The CDR3 is 14 amino acids. J was trimmed by 0 bases and V by 6 bases; bases with no gene match: 4. The germline V gene encodes CDR1 MDHEN and CDR2 SYDVKM. DNA for the CDR3: TGTGCCAGCAGGCCCGGACAGGTGAACACTGAAGCTTTCTTT. As protein: CASRPGQVNTEAFF.

The gene calls are TRBV19 and TRBJ1-5, with 8 bases that match TRBD1. The CDR3 has 19 residues. Germline CDR1 reads LNHDA; CDR2 reads SQIVND (reference sequence). The V gene end was trimmed by 2 bases and the J gene end by 2 bases; junction bases not matched to a gene: 14. As DNA, the CDR3 is TGTGCCAGTAGTATATATTCGAGGCAGGGGGCGAGTGGCAATCAGCCCCAGCATTTT. The encoded protein is CASSIYSRQGASGNQPQHF.

The gene calls are TRBV9 and TRBJ1-1, with a possible D match to TRBD1 (6 bases). The CDR3 is made up of 15 amino acids. Trimming removed 0 bases at V and 9 bases at J, with 18 bases between. Germline loops: CDR1 SGDLS, CDR2 YYNGEE. The CDR3 DNA sequence: TGTGCCAGCAGCGTAGGCGGACAGCCGATTGAGAAAGCTTTCTTT. Its translation is CASSVGGQPIEKAFF.

V gene TRBV29-1 combines with J gene TRBJ1-1; no reliable D call. V was clipped by 7 bases and J by 10 bases, with 16 bases between them. The CDR3 is made up of 11 amino acids. The germline CDR1 and CDR2 sequences are SQVTM and ANQGSEA. The CDR3 region has the DNA TGCAGCGCTTCAAGGGAGGCGCGAGCTTTCTTT. Amino acid sequence: CSASREARAFF.

The chain uses TRBV5-5 and TRBJ2-5; 15 bases map to TRBD2. CDR1 and CDR2 from the germline V gene are SGHKS and YYEKEE (reference sequence). The length of the CDR3 is 17 residues. V was pared by 2 bases and J by 5 bases, with 7 bases of the junction left unmatched. CDR3 sequence reads: CASSFGLAGGPGETQYF. CDR3 coding DNA: TGTGCCAGCAGCTTTGGACTAGCGGGAGGGCCTGGGGAGACCCAGTACTTC.

This clone was found once. V gene TRBV7-8 combines with J gene TRBJ1-2, with 10 bases fitting TRBD1. Trimming at V came to 4 bases and at J to 6 bases, leaving 8 bases not matched to a gene. Germline CDR1 reads SGHVS; CDR2 reads FQNEAQ. This CDR3 has 15 amino acids. DNA for the CDR3: TGTGCCAGCAGCTCACCCGGGACAGGGGTTGATGGCTACACCTTC. Its protein product is CASSSPGTGVDGYTF.